These T cell receptor beta chains were read from a single sample in a study of regulatory T cells in long-lasting Graves disease. TCRdb reprocessed the multiplex PCR reads via MiXCR and lists one record per CDR3 protein. Altogether about 470,000 distinct CDR3 sequences are present, around 21% being singletons, with the ten largest covering over 7.5%. Sequencing was performed on peripheral blood mononuclear cells (PBMCs), taken when the disease was refractory, from a patient treated with antithyroid drugs. The receptor source for this set is a female donor with Graves disease. Each CDR3 is given with its conserved first and last residue. D genes are given only for firm matches. A clone size is listed for some rows: how often the clone was seen (once, few, many), or a class if it is expanded.

DNA,CDR3,size,D,V,J
TGTGCCAGCAGCCTCTGGGACAGGGAAACGGGGGAGCAGTACTTC,CASSLWDRETGEQYF,few,TRBD1,TRBV7-9,TRBJ2-7
TGCGCCAGCAGCCCCCAGGCGTACAGTGAAGCTTTCTTT,CASSPQAYSEAFF,.,.,TRBV5-1,TRBJ1-1
TGTGCCAGCAGCTCCGGGACTAGCTTCAACAATGAGCAGTTCTTC,CASSSGTSFNNEQFF,.,TRBD2,TRBV11-3,TRBJ2-1
TGTGCCAGCAGGGCTAGCGGGAGGTACAATGAGCAGTTCTTC,CASRASGRYNEQFF,.,TRBD2,TRBV7-2,TRBJ2-1
TGTGCCAGCGGCCAGGGTTATGGCTACACCTTC,CASGQGYGYTF,many,.,TRBV27,TRBJ1-2
TGTGCCAGCAGTTCACCGATCATAATACTAGCGGGAGACCAAGAGACCCAGTACTTC,CASSSPIIILAGDQETQYF,many,TRBD2,TRBV28,TRBJ2-5
TGTGCCAGCAGTCCACACCTAGCGGGGGCCTCCTACGAGCAGTACTTC,CASSPHLAGASYEQYF,many,TRBD2,TRBV28,TRBJ2-7
TGTGCCAGCAGTATGGGGACAGGGATCTCCTACGAGCAGTACTTC,CASSMGTGISYEQYF,.,TRBD1,TRBV28,TRBJ2-7
TGTGCCAGCTCACTAGCGGGAGTTTTGGGGAATGAGCAGTTCTTC,CASSLAGVLGNEQFF,.,TRBD2,TRBV27,TRBJ2-1
TGTGCCAGCAGTGCGGAAGGTCAGTGGAATCCCTACGAGCAGTACTTC,CASSAEGQWNPYEQYF,.,.,TRBV25-1,TRBJ2-7
TGTGCCAGCAGCCAAGAAAAGGGGATGAACACTGAAGCTTTCTTT,CASSQEKGMNTEAFF,few,.,TRBV14,TRBJ1-1
TGTGCCAGCAGCGTAGCGGGAGGGAGAGGAGACGAGCAGTACTTC,CASSVAGGRGDEQYF,few,TRBD2,TRBV9,TRBJ2-7
TGTGCCAGCTCACCACAAAGGCAGGGGGTAGGGGAGCAGTACTTC,CASSPQRQGVGEQYF,.,TRBD1,TRBV18,TRBJ2-7
TGCGCCAGCACCAGGACAGGGACCGCAACTAATGAAAAACTGTTTTTT,CASTRTGTATNEKLFF,few,TRBD1,TRBV5-1,TRBJ1-4
TGTGCCAGCAGCGCCTCAAGCGGAGTCATGGAGACCCAGTACTTC,CASSASSGVMETQYF,many,.,TRBV2,TRBJ2-5
TGTGCCAGCAGCTTGAGACCGGTTGTATCCGGGGACTATGGCTACACCTTC,CASSLRPVVSGDYGYTF,many,.,TRBV11-2,TRBJ1-2
TGCGCCAGCAGTATGGCAGGTTCGAGTGACCAGTACTTC,CASSMAGSSDQYF,.,.,TRBV10-1,TRBJ2-5
TGTGCCAGCAGCCCGAACCCGGGGCCCTACGAGCAGTACTTC,CASSPNPGPYEQYF,few,.,TRBV11-3,TRBJ2-7
TGTGCCAGCAGTGTCAGACAGGGGGCATCAGGGGAGCTGTTTTTT,CASSVRQGASGELFF,few,TRBD1,TRBV28,TRBJ2-2
TGTGCCAAAACTGAAGCTTTCTTT,CAKTEAFF,few,.,TRBV24-1,TRBJ1-1
TGTGCCAGCAGTCTGACACCGATTAACACCGGGGAGCTGTTTTTT,CASSLTPINTGELFF,.,.,TRBV6-1,TRBJ2-2
TGTGCCAGCAGAAGGTTGGCTAGCGGGCCAGAAGAGACCCAGTACTTC,CASRRLASGPEETQYF,.,TRBD2,TRBV6-2/TRBV6-3,TRBJ2-5
TGTGCCAGCAGTCCTAACGCGGGGGGCACCGGGGAGCTGTTTTTT,CASSPNAGGTGELFF,.,TRBD2,TRBV6-1,TRBJ2-2
TGTGCCAGCAGCCACGGTCGACTAGAGCAGTTCTTC,CASSHGRLEQFF,.,.,TRBV3-1,TRBJ2-1
TGTGCCAGCAGCTCAGGGGGCGAGGGGAATCAGCCCCAGCATTTT,CASSSGGEGNQPQHF,many,TRBD1,TRBV7-2,TRBJ1-5
TGCAGTGCTGGCCTAGAGACCCAGTACTTC,CSAGLETQYF,.,.,TRBV20-1,TRBJ2-5
TGTGCCAGCAGTCCTGGGCCGAGTAACTATGGCTACACCTTC,CASSPGPSNYGYTF,few,.,TRBV28,TRBJ1-2
TGTGCCACCAGTGATTTGCGAACAGATACGCAGTATTTT,CATSDLRTDTQYF,few,.,TRBV24-1,TRBJ2-3
TGTGCCAGCAGACAACCGGGACAGGGGGGTACGAACACCGGGGAGCTGTTTTTT,CASRQPGQGGTNTGELFF,.,TRBD1,TRBV5-6,TRBJ2-2
TGCAGCGTCGAACAGGGTACTAATGAAAAACTGTTTTTT,CSVEQGTNEKLFF,many,.,TRBV29-1,TRBJ1-4
TGTGCCACCAGTGATCCCCCTAAGACAGGGGGATACGAGCAGTACTTC,CATSDPPKTGGYEQYF,many,TRBD1,TRBV24-1,TRBJ2-7
TGTGCCAGCAGTCCTCGGACAGGCCGGCTCGGTTCACCCCTCCACTTT,CASSPRTGRLGSPLHF,few,TRBD1,TRBV28,TRBJ1-6